One and the same sample provided the 15 T cell receptor beta chains below, sequenced in a study of T cells after yellow fever vaccination. TCRdb re-analysed the 5' RACE reads in MiXCR, keeping a single row per CDR3 protein. This sample carries about 360,000 distinct CDR3 sequences, 6.2% of them seen once, and the ten largest clones take 15%. The sequences come from PBMCs, collected 5 days after the yellow fever booster vaccination. Source of these receptors: a man aged 30 to 45 who received the YFV17D yellow fever vaccine.

The rearrangement joins TRBV7-6 to TRBJ2-3, with TRBD2 matching over 7 bases. V trimming: 1 base; J trimming: 7 bases; junction bases outside the gene matches: 20. The CDR3 length is 19 residues. The germline CDR1 and CDR2 sequences are SGHVS and FNYEAQ. This chain's CDR3 is CASSLGPYTERGYTYTQYF. DNA for the CDR3: TGTGCCAGCAGCTTAGGCCCTTATACCGAGCGGGGATATACGTATACGCAGTATTTT.

This clonotype was counted at least ten times. The chain recombines TRBV20-1 with TRBJ1-1; D not certain. CDR1 and CDR2 (germline): DFQATT, SNEGSKA (reference sequence). The CDR3 is 12 amino acids. Trimming removed 2 bases from V and 3 bases from J, with 7 bases in between. The CDR3 protein is CSARRVDTEAFF. The CDR3 nucleotides read TGCAGTGCTAGAAGGGTGGACACTGAAGCTTTCTTT.

The chain couples TRBV29-1 to TRBJ2-1; D is possibly TRBD2 (7 bases). The CDR3 totals 12 residues. V was trimmed by 1 base and J by 8 bases, leaving 9 bases between them. The germline CDR1 and CDR2 sequences are SQVTM and ANQGSEA. The CDR3 loop reads CSVEGGGDEQFF. CDR3 DNA sequence: TGCAGCGTTGAAGGAGGGGGGGATGAGCAGTTCTTC.

This rearrangement joins TRBV5-1 to TRBJ2-7, with D possibly TRBD2 on 5 matching bases. The CDR3 is 14 residues long. V was shortened by 5 bases and J by 6 bases, with 18 bases between the two germline ends. CDR1 and CDR2 (germline): SGHRS, YFSETQ. Here the CDR3 DNA reads TGCGCCAGCAGATCCATCATCAAGGCGGGCGAGCAGTACTTC. Translation: CASRSIIKAGEQYF.

The chain is built from TRBV15 and TRBJ2-7, with D possibly TRBD1 on 6 matching bases. V lost 0 bases and J 3 bases, leaving 9 bases between the germline ends. This CDR3 has 14 amino acids. CDR1 and CDR2 (germline): LNHNV, YYDKDF (reference sequence). Here the CDR3 reads CATSRETGVYEQYF. DNA of the CDR3: TGTGCCACCAGCAGAGAGACAGGTGTCTACGAGCAGTACTTC. The full variable domain, its missing parts supplied by reference TRBV15 and TRBJ2-7, is DAMVIQNPRYQVTQFGKPVTLSCSQTLNHNVMYWYQQKSSQAPKLLFHYYDKDFNNEADTPDNFQSRRPNTSFCFLDIRSPGLGDTAMYLCATSRETGVYEQYFGPGTRLTVT.

In this sample, this clonotype turned up many times. The chain recombines TRBV7-8 with TRBJ2-3, with 8 bases aligning to TRBD1. The CDR3 loop spans 13 amino acids. Germline V gene sequence: CDR1 SGHVS, CDR2 FQNEAQ. The V and J ends lost 4 bases and 6 bases, in that order; junction bases with no gene match: 3. The CDR3 DNA reads TGTGCCAGCAGCTGGACAGGGAGGGATACGCAGTATTTT. Its translation is CASSWTGRDTQYF.

This chain joins TRBV27 and TRBJ2-7; 8 bases line up with TRBD2. This CDR3 region has 15 residues. J lost 3 bases, V lost 6 bases, and 10 bases had no gene match. CDR1 and CDR2 from the germline V gene are MNHEY and SMNVEV (reference sequence). This CDR3 reads CASRKISGIGYEQYF. The CDR3 bases are TGTGCCAGCAGGAAAATTAGCGGGATCGGCTACGAGCAGTACTTC.

This clonotype was seen only a few times. This chain uses TRBV4-2 with TRBJ2-7, with TRBD2 matching over 8 bases. CDR3 size: 17 residues. Germline V gene data show CDR1 as LGHNA and CDR2 as YNFKEQ. Trimming took 0 bases from V and 5 from J; bases not matched to a gene: 12. CDR3 nucleotides: TGTGCCAGCAGCCAAGAATGGATTGCGGGAGGCCCCCACGAGCAGTACTTC. This encodes CASSQEWIAGGPHEQYF.

CDR3 residues: CASSVGGRATNEKLFF. In nucleotides, the CDR3 is TGTGCCAGCAGCGTAGGAGGGCGAGCAACTAATGAAAAACTGTTTTTT. V is TRBV9 and J is TRBJ1-4; D unclear. The CDR3 runs to 16 residues. Germline V gene data show CDR1 as SGDLS and CDR2 as YYNGEE. Trimming took 0 bases from V and 0 from J, leaving 9 bases between them.

This clonotype has at least ten counts. V and J are TRBV12-3 or TRBV12-4 and TRBJ2-1, with 11 positions matching TRBD2. V dropped 2 bases and J dropped 4; count of bases not matched to a gene: 4. The CDR3 is made up of 16 amino acids. The CDR3 bases are TGTGCCAGCAGTTTACTAGCGGGAGGACCATACAATGAGCAGTTCTTC. Translated: CASSLLAGGPYNEQFF.

The chain links TRBV12-3 or TRBV12-4 to TRBJ1-2; D is perhaps TRBD1 (5 bases). Trimming took 1 base from V and 6 from J, leaving 15 bases between them. This CDR3 is 15 amino acids long. CDR3 protein: CASSLVGVSFHGYTF. For the CDR3, the DNA is TGTGCCAGCAGTTTAGTGGGGGTCTCTTTCCATGGCTACACCTTC.

The table lists this clonotype with many counts. The V and J genes are TRBV11-2 and TRBJ2-7, with no clear D. The germline gives CDR1 SGHAT, CDR2 FQNNGV. Trimming removed 0 bases from V and 2 bases from J, with 8 bases in between. This CDR3 contains 14 residues. DNA of the CDR3: TGTGCCAGCAGCTTAGATCCTCCAGCCTACGAGCAGTACTTC. This translates into CASSLDPPAYEQYF.

This clonotype was found many times. The chain has TRBV29-1 and TRBJ2-1; the match to TRBD2 covers 12 bases. The CDR3 totals 16 residues. Germline values: CDR1 SQVTM, CDR2 ANQGSEA. J gave up 3 bases and V 0 bases, and 3 bases lay outside the gene matches. As DNA, the CDR3 is TGCAGCGTTGAAGACGGGACTAGCGGGTACTACAATGAGCAGTTCTTC. This gives the protein CSVEDGTSGYYNEQFF.

J is TRBJ2-1 and V is TRBV5-4; a possible D gene is TRBD2 (6 bases). The CDR3 contains 12 residues. Germline V gene sequence: CDR1 SGHNT, CDR2 YYREEE (reference sequence). Trimming took off 4 bases at V and 10 bases at J, with 12 bases between the two ends. The CDR3 region is CASSIAGGEQFF. As DNA, the CDR3 is TGTGCCAGCAGCATAGCAGGAGGGGAGCAGTTCTTC.

This clonotype appeared many times. The J gene is TRBJ2-1, the V gene TRBV2; D is unresolved. The CDR3 extends over 16 amino acids. Trimming stripped 3 bases from V and 0 bases from J, with 12 bases between. Germline CDR1 and CDR2: SNHLY and FYNNEI. CDR3 amino acids: CASSEAIRSSYNEQFF. DNA for the CDR3: TGTGCCAGCAGTGAGGCGATCCGGAGCTCCTACAATGAGCAGTTCTTC.